Below are 18 T cell receptor beta chains sequenced from a single sample in a study of blood T cells in healthy people across ages. PCR was performed a second time for 7 to 11 cycles using a sample-barcoded 5' primer and a J-beta primer mix. A single record per CDR3 protein comes from TCRdb applying MiXCR to the 5' RACE reads. This table has 1.2 million to 1.5 million distinct CDR3 sequences, 55% to 75% appearing once. Sequences were obtained from blood. The receptor source for this set is a man younger than 35 in good health.

This chain uses TRBV4-2 with TRBJ2-3; the D call may be TRBD1 or TRBD2 (5 bases each). Germline lookup yields CDR1 LGHNA and CDR2 YNFKEQ. V was cut by 5 bases and J by 4 bases, with 10 bases left in between. This CDR3 region has 13 residues. The CDR3 DNA follows: TGTGCCAGCAGCTGGGGGAAGGCAGATACGCAGTATTTT. This codes for CASSWGKADTQYF.

The chain is built from TRBV6-2 or TRBV6-3 and TRBJ2-4, with 7 bases that match TRBD2. The J call is doubtful: the DNA matches TRBJ2-7 better. The CDR3 runs to 14 residues. Germline V lookup: CDR1 MNHEY, CDR2 SVGEGT. The CDR3 DNA sequence: TGTGCCAGCAGTTACCCCGGGGACTACTACGAGCAGTACTTC. Protein product: CASSYPGDYYEQYF.

The chain joins TRBV10-3 to TRBJ2-3, with 8 nucleotides matching TRBD1. This CDR3 is 14 amino acids long. The V segment lost 6 bases and the J segment 5 bases; nucleotides outside the gene matches: 7. Germline CDR1 reads ENHRY; CDR2 reads SYGVKD. CDR3 DNA: TGTGCCATCAGGCAAGACAGGGGAGGAGATACGCAGTATTTT. Protein: CAIRQDRGGDTQYF.

Only one count was recorded for this clonotype. The rearrangement joins TRBV10-3 to TRBJ2-1, with D unresolved. Germline-derived CDR1 and CDR2 are ENHRY and SYGVKD. The CDR3 contains 13 residues. The V end lost 4 bases, the J end lost 6 bases, and 10 bases lay between the germline ends. CDR3 in DNA: TGTGCCATCAGTGGGTCTCCCGGCAATGAGCAGTTCTTC. This sequence encodes CAISGSPGNEQFF.

V usage is TRBV20-1 and J usage is TRBJ1-5; no firm D call. The CDR3 is made up of 13 amino acids. V lost 0 bases to trimming and J lost 7 bases, with 10 bases between them. CDR1 is DFQATT and CDR2 is SNEGSKA in the germline V gene (reference sequence). The chain's CDR3 is CSARDRERQPQHF. In DNA, the CDR3 is TGCAGTGCTAGAGATCGGGAAAGACAGCCCCAGCATTTT.

The chain carries TRBV7-2 and TRBJ2-1; tentatively, D is TRBD2 (6 bases). The V gene's germline CDR1 is SGHTA and CDR2 FQGNSA. V dropped 5 bases and J dropped 6 bases, with 14 bases sitting between them. This CDR3 spans 14 amino acids. Here the CDR3 reads CASSIGGFGNEQFF. DNA for the CDR3: TGTGCCAGCAGCATCGGGGGATTTGGCAATGAGCAGTTCTTC.

DNA of the CDR3: TGTGCCACCAGCAGAGTCCGAAGCCCCCGAGGACTAGCAGGGGAGACCCAGTACTTC. This gives the protein CATSRVRSPRGLAGETQYF. The chain couples TRBV15 to TRBJ2-5, with TRBD2 identical over 8 bases. From germline, CDR1 is LNHNV and CDR2 YYDKDF (reference sequence). The trim removed 1 base at V and 5 bases at J, leaving 18 bases unmatched. The CDR3 extends over 19 amino acids.

The gene calls are TRBV4-3 and TRBJ2-1, with 7 bases matching TRBD2. This CDR3 spans 16 amino acids. Trimming at V came to 3 bases and at J to 8 bases, leaving 13 bases not matched to a gene. Germline-derived CDR1 and CDR2 are LGHNA and YSLEER. In DNA, the CDR3 is TGCGCCAGCAGCCATTCACTAGCTAGGGAGGGCGATGAGCAGTTCTTC. Its protein product is CASSHSLAREGDEQFF.

The chain employs TRBV6-5 and TRBJ2-5; 7 bases align to TRBD1. CDR3 length: 16 amino acids. CDR1 is MNHEY and CDR2 is SVGAGI in the germline V gene. V was pared by 0 bases and J by 5 bases, with 9 bases of the junction left unmatched. The CDR3 nucleotides read TGTGCCAGCAGTTACTCGAATAACAGGGGTGCGGAGACCCAGTACTTC. Protein: CASSYSNNRGAETQYF.

This clonotype appeared a few times. The chain recombines TRBV20-1 with TRBJ2-3; 8 bases are shared with TRBD2. The CDR3 runs 14 residues. CDR1 is DFQATT and CDR2 is SNEGSKA in the germline V gene (reference sequence). Losses at the gene ends were 5 bases for V and 1 base for J; bases not matched to a gene: 5. The DNA of the CDR3 is TGCAGTGCTGCCGGACTAGCAGGCACAGATACGCAGTATTTT. Translated: CSAAGLAGTDTQYF.

The V and J genes are TRBV2 and TRBJ2-2, with 7 bases aligning to TRBD2. V gave up 3 bases and J gave up 4 bases; unmatched junction bases: 5. Looked up from germline, CDR1 is SNHLY and CDR2 is FYNNEI. The CDR3 is made up of 15 amino acids. The chain's CDR3 is CASSESPGGTGELFF. In nucleotides, the CDR3 is TGTGCCAGCAGTGAGAGCCCGGGGGGCACCGGGGAGCTGTTTTTT.

The rearrangement uses TRBV6-5 and TRBJ2-3; TRBD1 matches 8 bases. The CDR3 extends over 13 amino acids. The germline V gene has CDR1 MNHEY and CDR2 SVGAGI. Losses at the gene ends were 6 bases for V and 4 bases for J; bases not matched to a gene: 3. CDR3 sequence reads: CASRPQGADTQYF. The CDR3 DNA sequence: TGTGCCAGCAGACCACAGGGGGCAGATACGCAGTATTTT.

J is TRBJ2-3 and V is TRBV2; D might be TRBD2 (6 bases). Germline V gives CDR1 SNHLY, CDR2 FYNNEI. The CDR3 has 17 amino acids. V was shortened by 4 bases and J by 2 bases, with 19 bases between the two germline ends. The CDR3 DNA follows: TGTGCCAGCAGTGGTAGTAGCGGAGGTTTCTACACAGATACGCAGTATTTT. Encoded protein: CASSGSSGGFYTDTQYF.

The chain employs TRBV20-1 and TRBJ2-7, with D uncertain. V dropped 4 bases and J dropped 4 bases, with 14 bases sitting between them. The CDR3 covers 13 residues. CDR1 and CDR2 from the germline V gene are DFQATT and SNEGSKA (reference sequence). CDR3 sequence reads: CSAIRQILYEQYF. The CDR3 DNA reads TGCAGTGCTATCCGACAAATTCTTTACGAGCAGTACTTC.

This clonotype was picked up one time. This rearrangement joins TRBV12-3 or TRBV12-4 to TRBJ1-1; D possibly corresponds to TRBD1 (5 bases). This CDR3 contains 13 residues. Trimming left V 6 bases short and J 8 bases short, with 16 bases between. In DNA form, the CDR3 reads TGTGCCAGCAGCCCTGGGGGGACCCTAGAAGCTTTCTTT. Translating it yields CASSPGGTLEAFF.

This clonotype was picked up a small number of times. The chain employs TRBV10-3 and TRBJ1-1; no firm D call. The CDR3 covers 16 residues. The germline CDR1 and CDR2 sequences are ENHRY and SYGVKD. Trimming took off 6 bases at V and 4 bases at J, with 21 bases between the two ends. This CDR3 is CAISARLSVGGTEAFF. As DNA, the CDR3 is TGTGCCATCAGCGCACGGTTAAGTGTGGGCGGCACTGAAGCTTTCTTT.

This chain connects TRBV4-3 to TRBJ2-1, with 13 bases identical to TRBD2. The CDR3 extends over 16 amino acids. Trimming at V came to 0 bases and at J to 8 bases, leaving 4 bases not matched to a gene. Germline CDR1 is LGHNA and CDR2 is YSLEER. Written as DNA, the CDR3 is TGCGCCAGCAGCCAAGAAGGGACTAGCGGGGTGTATGAGCAGTTCTTC. Protein sequence: CASSQEGTSGVYEQFF.

This chain connects TRBV14 to TRBJ1-2; D unresolved. V was trimmed by 3 bases and J by 1 base, leaving 27 bases between them. From germline, CDR1 is SGHDN and CDR2 FVKESK. The CDR3 totals 20 residues. CDR3 nucleotides: TGTGCCAGCAGCCATTGGTCGGAACCCAGGTACACGAAGGATAACTATGGCTACACCTTC. Translated: CASSHWSEPRYTKDNYGYTF.